Listed below are T cell receptor beta chains from one sample, sequenced in a study of T cell repertoires in ileal Crohn's disease. The assay was immunoSEQ multiplex PCR, and TCRdb's table has in-frame clones only and misses some. The sample consists of some 15,000 clones, roughly four fifths of them appearing once. Sequencing was carried out using ileal tissue. Every receptor here comes from an adult with Crohn's disease. Both conserved end residues are part of each CDR3. A D gene is named only where the DNA matches it firmly. Only part of the rows carry a size: once, few, many, or a class if the clone is expanded.

>NA|TRBV15|TRBJ1-1|NA
CATSGTVGGGAEAFF
TGTGCCACCAGCGGGACCGTTGGGGGGGGTGCTGAAGCTTTCTTT
>once|TRBV28|TRBJ1-4|NA
CASSLGGSGRGEKLFF
TGTGCCAGCAGTTTAGGCGGTTCCGGTCGCGGTGAAAAACTGTTTTTT
>NA|TRBV19|TRBJ2-5|TRBD2
CASSMGGRTPTQYF
TGTGCCAGTAGTATGGGAGGGCGGACCCCGACCCAGTACTTC
>NA|TRBV10-1|TRBJ1-1|NA
CASSDQNTEAFF
TGCGCCAGCAGTGATCAAAACACTGAAGCTTTCTTT
>few|TRBV4-1|TRBJ2-5|TRBD2
CASSQGVAGHQETQYF
TGCGCCAGCAGCCAAGGTGTAGCGGGCCACCAAGAGACCCAGTACTTC
>NA|TRBV5-6|TRBJ2-5|NA
CASSLGIRGETQYF
TGTGCCAGCAGCTTGGGGATAAGGGGAGAGACCCAGTACTTC
>NA|TRBV5-1|TRBJ2-7|NA
CASSLASGSYEQYF
TGCGCCAGCAGCTTGGCCTCAGGTTCCTACGAGCAGTACTTC
>NA|TRBV19|TRBJ1-6|NA
CASSLSGDLGSPLHF
TGTGCCAGTAGTCTCAGCGGGGATTTAGGTTCACCCCTCCACTTT
>NA|TRBV5-1|TRBJ2-7|TRBD2
CASSLEGREGYEQYF
TGCGCCAGCAGCTTGGAGGGCAGGGAGGGGTACGAGCAGTACTTC
>NA|TRBV7-9|TRBJ1-1|TRBD1
CASSFWDRSNTEAFF
TGTGCCAGCAGCTTTTGGGACAGGTCGAACACTGAAGCTTTCTTT
>medium-sized|TRBV10-3|TRBJ1-2|NA
CAISALRGYTF
TGTGCCATCAGTGCTCTACGTGGCTACACCTTC
>NA|TRBV5-1|TRBJ1-4|NA
CASSPTRGTNEKLFF
TGCGCCAGCAGCCCGACCCGAGGAACTAATGAAAAACTGTTTTTT
>NA|TRBV6-1|TRBJ2-3|NA
CASSEEQRTITRVGDTQYF
TGTGCCAGCAGTGAGGAGCAGCGGACCATAACTAGAGTTGGGGATACGCAGTATTTT
>NA|TRBV5-6|TRBJ1-1|NA
CASSPGGSGFEAFF
TGTGCCAGCAGCCCCGGGGGGTCGGGGTTTGAAGCTTTCTTT
>once|TRBV28|TRBJ1-2|NA
CASSAGLWGYTF
TGTGCCAGCAGTGCGGGACTTTGGGGCTACACCTTC
>NA|TRBV10-2|TRBJ1-6|NA
CASSERRGRDHNSPLHF
TGCGCCAGCAGTGAGAGAAGAGGGCGCGACCATAATTCACCCCTCCACTTT
>NA|TRBV11-2|TRBJ2-4|TRBD2
CASSTRLAGVKYF
TGTGCCAGCAGCACCCGACTAGCGGGAGTTAAGTACTTC
>NA|TRBV5-4|TRBJ2-7|TRBD2
CASSPGLDSSYEQYF
TGTGCCAGCAGCCCAGGACTAGACAGCTCCTACGAGCAGTACTTC
>few|TRBV9|TRBJ1-3|NA
CASSSRGYSGNTIYF
TGTGCCAGCAGCTCTCGGGGATATTCTGGAAACACCATATATTTT
>NA|TRBV9|TRBJ2-6|TRBD2
CASSGTGGYPESGANVLTF
TGTGCCAGCAGCGGGACGGGGGGGTACCCCGAATCTGGGGCCAACGTCCTGACTTTC
>NA|TRBV6-5|TRBJ2-1|TRBD2
CASSWGGGRSYNEQFF
TGTGCCAGCAGTTGGGGGGGCGGGAGGTCCTACAATGAGCAGTTCTTC
>NA|TRBV5-1|TRBJ2-2|TRBD2
CASSLEAGGNTGELFF
TGCGCCAGCAGCTTGGAGGCGGGGGGAAACACCGGGGAGCTGTTTTTT
>NA|TRBV6-5|TRBJ2-1|TRBD2
CASSYQIPSGNNEQFF
TGTGCCAGCAGTTACCAAATCCCTAGCGGTAACAATGAGCAGTTCTTC
>NA|TRBV19|TRBJ2-1|TRBD2
CASSPSGTSGRGNEQFF
TGTGCCAGTAGTCCATCGGGGACTAGCGGGAGGGGTAATGAGCAGTTCTTC
>NA|TRBV9|TRBJ1-2|TRBD1
CASSPRTGLEANYGYTF
TGTGCCAGCAGCCCTCGGACAGGGCTAGAGGCTAACTATGGCTACACCTTC
>few|TRBV7-8|TRBJ2-3|NA
CASSLMSQGSTDTQYF
TGTGCCAGCAGCTTAATGTCCCAGGGGAGCACAGATACGCAGTATTTT
>once|TRBV11-2|TRBJ2-5|TRBD1
CASSLRQGALETQYF
TGTGCCAGCAGCTTACGACAGGGGGCTTTGGAGACCCAGTACTTC
>few|TRBV7-9|TRBJ1-2|NA
CASSLMEQYGYTF
TGTGCCAGCAGCTTAATGGAGCAATATGGCTACACCTTC
>NA|TRBV30|TRBJ2-7|TRBD2
CAWAAGGREQYF
TGTGCCTGGGCAGCGGGAGGTCGCGAGCAGTACTTC
>NA|TRBV10-3|TRBJ2-5|TRBD2
CAISETAGGPLATQYF
TGTGCCATCAGTGAAACAGCGGGAGGCCCCCTCGCGACCCAGTACTTC
>NA|TRBV9|TRBJ1-1|TRBD1
CASSDRDRGDNTEAFF
TGTGCCAGCAGCGACCGGGACAGGGGAGATAACACTGAAGCTTTCTTT
>NA|TRBV19|TRBJ1-2|TRBD1
CASSSRGNDYGYTF
TGTGCCAGTAGTTCCAGGGGGAACGACTATGGCTACACCTTC
>NA|TRBV16|TRBJ1-2|TRBD1
CASSQFGVTGQGYTF
TGTGCCAGCAGCCAATTTGGTGTGACAGGGCAAGGCTACACCTTC
>NA|TRBV18|TRBJ1-3|NA
CASSPGESGNTIYF
TGTGCCAGCTCACCCGGGGAGTCTGGAAACACCATATATTTT
>NA|TRBV2|TRBJ2-7|TRBD1
CASSADRGAYEQYF
TGTGCCAGCAGTGCGGACAGGGGGGCCTACGAGCAGTACTTC
>NA|TRBV7-9|TRBJ2-7|NA
CASTFETVPYEQYF
TGTGCCAGCACCTTTGAGACTGTCCCCTACGAGCAGTACTTC